The next 25 T cell receptor beta chains were all read from a single sample in a study of sequential checkpoint blockade in melanoma. The data were produced by immunoSEQ multiplex PCR, yet TCRdb's version contains in-frame clones alone and is incomplete. The sample holds some 40,000 clones, roughly 81% seen once. Sample treatment: randomized to nivolumab then ipilimumab (arm A) or the reverse (arm B). Sequencing was performed on CD8+ T cells sorted from blood (inferred from file names), taken from a patient given nivolumab and ipilimumab in sequence. The receptors come from a human donor with melanoma.

The chain employs TRBV6-5 and TRBJ2-7; D remains unclear. The germline gives CDR1 MNHEY, CDR2 SVGAGI. V lost 2 bases and J lost 5, with 7 bases in between. The CDR3 runs 12 residues. The CDR3 here is CASSYPPNEQYF. CDR3 nucleotides: TGTGCCAGCAGTTACCCCCCAAACGAGCAGTACTTC.

The chain carries TRBV28 and TRBJ2-5, with D perhaps matching TRBD1 (5 bases). The J call may not be correct, given that the DNA end is closer to TRBJ2-7. This CDR3 region has 13 residues. Germline V lookup: CDR1 MDHEN, CDR2 SYDVKM. This CDR3 is CASSFRGRYEQYF. DNA for the CDR3: TGTGCCAGCAGTTTTAGGGGTCGGTACGAGCAGTACTTC.

In nucleotides, the CDR3 is TGTGCCAGCAGTGATTGGACTAGCGGGACCAATGAGCAGTTCTTC. This gives the protein CASSDWTSGTNEQFF. This chain connects TRBV2 to TRBJ2-1; 12 bases map to TRBD2. The CDR3 totals 15 residues. Unmatched junction bases numbered 3, after V lost 3 bases and J lost 6 bases. Germline-derived CDR1 and CDR2 are SNHLY and FYNNEI.

The chain combines TRBV28 with TRBJ1-5; no clear D gene. V was cut by 2 bases and J by 0 bases, with 11 bases left in between. The CDR3 sequence is 16 residues long. Germline V gene sequence: CDR1 MDHEN, CDR2 SYDVKM. CDR3 nucleotide sequence: TGTGCCAGCAGTTTACCCAAAGCTTTTAGCAATCAGCCCCAGCATTTT. Protein product: CASSLPKAFSNQPQHF.

This chain links TRBV30 with TRBJ1-6, with D uncertain. The V gene's germline CDR1 is GTSNPN and CDR2 SVGIG (reference sequence). The V and J ends lost 4 bases and 7 bases respectively, with 14 bases between them. The CDR3 is 14 amino acids. CDR3 residues: CAWTGGSANSPLHF. The CDR3 DNA sequence: TGTGCCTGGACAGGCGGGTCAGCAAATTCACCCCTCCACTTT.

The rearrangement links TRBV7-9 to TRBJ2-7; TRBD2 is a possible D gene (5 bases). The germline V gene encodes CDR1 SEHNR and CDR2 FQNEAQ (reference sequence). With 5 bases removed from V and 7 bases from J, the gap between germline ends came to 21 bases. This CDR3 has 15 residues. The CDR3 reads CASSHQLVALGEQYF. CDR3 sequence (DNA): TGTGCCAGCAGCCACCAACTAGTTGCGTTGGGGGAGCAGTACTTC.

The chain uses TRBV27 and TRBJ1-2; 9 bases fit TRBD1. The CDR3 totals 17 residues. Germline loops: CDR1 MNHEY, CDR2 SMNVEV (reference sequence). The V and J ends lost 4 bases and 3 bases, in that order; junction bases with no gene match: 12. CDR3 amino acids: CASSSTVPGQGDYGYTF. The CDR3 nucleotides read TGTGCCAGCAGTTCGACAGTACCGGGACAGGGCGACTATGGCTACACCTTC.

The genes are TRBV6-8 and TRBJ2-7; possible D gene TRBD2, 8 bases. Germline CDR1 MNHGY, CDR2 SAAAGT. The CDR3 has 15 amino acids. Trimming shortened V by 2 bases and J by 3 bases, and 14 bases separated the two germline ends. CDR3 nucleotides: TGTGCCAGCAGTTACGGGACAGCGGGGGACTACGAGCAGTACTTC. Its protein is CASSYGTAGDYEQYF.

The chain joins TRBV9 to TRBJ2-7, with a weak D call TRBD2 (5 bases). CDR1 is SGDLS and CDR2 is YYNGEE in the germline V gene. The CDR3 is 13 amino acids. Trimming cost V 2 bases and J 2 bases, with 8 bases left between them. As DNA, the CDR3 is TGTGCCAGCAGCGTCGACGGGACCTACGAGCAGTACTTC. Translation gives CASSVDGTYEQYF.

V gene TRBV5-5 combines with J gene TRBJ1-4, with D hard to call. V lost 2 bases and J lost 8, with 22 bases in between. Germline CDR1 SGHKS, CDR2 YYEKEE (reference sequence). CDR3 size: 17 residues. CDR3 DNA sequence: TGTGCCAGCAGCTTAAATTCAGGAGGAGGGATTCGCGAAAAACTGTTTTTT. It codes for CASSLNSGGGIREKLFF. Using reference TRBV5-5 and TRBJ1-4 for the parts outside the CDR3, the full variable domain is DAGVTQSPTHLIKTRGQQVTLRCSPISGHKSVSWYQQVLGQGPQFIFQYYEKEERGRGNFPDRFSARQFPNYSSELNVNALLLGDSALYLCASSLNSGGGIREKLFFGSGTQLSVL.

The chain uses TRBV27 and TRBJ2-7; maybe TRBD1 (5 bases). V was clipped by 4 bases and J by 6 bases, with 22 bases between them. Germline values: CDR1 MNHEY, CDR2 SMNVEV (reference sequence). There are 16 residues in the CDR3. CDR3 sequence: CASSYLVGRANGEQYF. In nucleotides, the CDR3 is TGTGCCAGCAGTTACCTCGTGGGCAGGGCCAACGGCGAGCAGTACTTC.

This chain uses TRBV27 with TRBJ1-1; TRBD1 is a possible D gene (6 bases). The ends were cut back, 6 bases at V and 7 bases at J, with 18 bases in the middle. Germline V gene data show CDR1 as MNHEY and CDR2 as SMNVEV (reference sequence). This CDR3 spans 14 amino acids. The CDR3 loop reads CASSLAAGTSEAFF. The CDR3 nucleotides are TGTGCCAGCAGCCTGGCAGCGGGGACAAGTGAAGCTTTCTTT.

The chain recombines TRBV10-1 with TRBJ2-7; 9 nucleotides agree with TRBD1. V lost 4 bases, J lost 1 base, and 5 bases stayed unmatched. CDR3 length equals 15 residues. The germline gives CDR1 WNHNN, CDR2 SYGVQD (reference sequence). The CDR3 bases are TGCGCCAGCAGTGGTCCTGGGACAGGGTCCTACGAGCAGTACTTC. This encodes CASSGPGTGSYEQYF.

This clone was recorded a few times. This chain uses TRBV27 with TRBJ2-4; 8 positions match TRBD2. Germline V CDR1 and CDR2: MNHEY, SMNVEV (reference sequence). The CDR3 sequence is 14 residues long. Trimming at V came to 4 bases and at J to 3 bases, leaving 2 bases not matched to a gene. CDR3 DNA sequence: TGTGCCAGCAGTTCGGGGGGGGTCAAAAACATTCAGTACTTC. It specifies CASSSGGVKNIQYF.

The V call is TRBV10-1, the J call TRBJ2-1; 9 nucleotides match TRBD1. Germline V lookup: CDR1 WNHNN, CDR2 SYGVQD (reference sequence). V dropped 2 bases and J dropped 4; count of bases not matched to a gene: 3. The CDR3 loop spans 15 amino acids. Here the CDR3 reads CASSEGQGTYNEQFF. CDR3 bases: TGCGCCAGCAGTGAGGGACAGGGGACGTACAATGAGCAGTTCTTC.

The chain uses TRBV28 and TRBJ1-5; D unresolved. Germline V gene data show CDR1 as MDHEN and CDR2 as SYDVKM. Trimming removed 2 bases at V and 10 bases at J, with 6 bases between. There are 11 residues in the CDR3. CDR3 bases: TGTGCCAGCAGTTTAATGAGTCCCCAGCATTTT. Residues: CASSLMSPQHF. The full variable domain, completed using reference TRBV28 and TRBJ1-5, is DVKVTQSSRYLVKRTGEKVFLECVQDMDHENMFWYRQDPGLGLRLIYFSYDVKMKEKGDIPEGYSVSREKKERFSLILESASTNQTSMYLCASSLMSPQHFGDGTRLSIL.

The V gene is TRBV2, the J gene TRBJ2-3, with D possibly TRBD2 on 5 matching bases. Per the germline V gene, CDR1 is SNHLY and CDR2 is FYNNEI. The CDR3 contains 14 residues. V dropped 4 bases and J dropped 0 bases, with 8 bases sitting between them. The CDR3 DNA is TGTGCCAGCAGTGCCTGGACTAGCACAGATACGCAGTATTTT. It specifies CASSAWTSTDTQYF. Using reference TRBV2 and TRBJ2-3 for the parts outside the CDR3, the full variable domain is EPEVTQTPSHQVTQMGQEVILRCVPISNHLYFYWYRQILGQKVEFLVSFYNNEISEKSEIFDDQFSVERPDGSNFTLKIRSTKLEDSAMYFCASSAWTSTDTQYFGPGTRLTVL.

V usage is TRBV10-1 and J usage is TRBJ1-2; 9 bases align to TRBD1. The CDR3 is made up of 18 amino acids. The junction had 17 bases not matched to a gene; V was cut back by 6 bases and J by 3 bases. Germline V gene lookup returns CDR1 WNHNN and CDR2 SYGVQD (reference sequence). The CDR3 loop reads CASSDSRRRDRAYYGYTF. CDR3 nucleotide sequence: TGCGCCAGCAGCGACTCGCGACGCAGGGACAGGGCTTACTATGGCTACACCTTC.

This chain links TRBV28 with TRBJ1-5, with 7 bases identical to TRBD1. The CDR3 extends over 14 amino acids. Germline CDR1 MDHEN, CDR2 SYDVKM. V lost 8 bases to trimming and J lost 5 bases; unmatched junction nucleotides: 9. In DNA form, the CDR3 reads TGTGCCAGCCGAAGACAGGGCTATGATCAGCCCCAGCATTTT. Protein product: CASRRQGYDQPQHF. Complete variable domain (other parts from reference TRBV28 and TRBJ1-5): DVKVTQSSRYLVKRTGEKVFLECVQDMDHENMFWYRQDPGLGLRLIYFSYDVKMKEKGDIPEGYSVSREKKERFSLILESASTNQTSMYLCASRRQGYDQPQHFGDGTRLSIL.

The chain is built from TRBV15 and TRBJ1-4; D remains unclear. The CDR3 length is 16 residues. Deletions cut 5 bases from V and 7 bases from J, with 20 bases between. Germline CDR1 reads LNHNV; CDR2 reads YYDKDF (reference sequence). The CDR3: CATSGYRDKTFEKLFF. The CDR3, as DNA: TGTGCCACCAGCGGCTACCGGGATAAAACCTTTGAAAAACTGTTTTTT.

V usage is TRBV6-1 and J usage is TRBJ1-3; D is ambiguous. The V gene lost 3 bases and the J gene lost 0 bases, with 9 bases spanning the gap. CDR3 length equals 15 residues. From germline, CDR1 is MNHNS and CDR2 SASEGT. The CDR3 region is CASSDGPYSGNTIYF. The CDR3 nucleotides read TGTGCCAGCAGTGATGGGCCGTACTCTGGAAACACCATATATTTT.

This chain joins TRBV4-2 and TRBJ1-1, with D perhaps matching TRBD1 (5 bases). The CDR3 spans 15 residues. V was trimmed by 0 bases and J by 3 bases, leaving 11 bases between them. Germline V lookup: CDR1 LGHNA, CDR2 YNFKEQ. This CDR3 reads CASSQEEGRDTEAFF. CDR3 coding DNA: TGTGCCAGCAGCCAAGAGGAGGGCAGGGACACTGAAGCTTTCTTT.

This chain uses TRBV6-1 with TRBJ1-1; 8 bases are a match to TRBD1. The ends lost 5 bases at V and 4 bases at J; junction bases unmatched: 6. The length of the CDR3 is 14 residues. Germline CDR1 reads MNHNS; CDR2 reads SASEGT. The DNA of the CDR3 is TGTGCCAGCAGTCTGACAGGGGAGGCCACTGAAGCTTTCTTT. Translated: CASSLTGEATEAFF.

This clone was found once. The chain carries TRBV6-1 and TRBJ2-3; 12 bases fit TRBD2. Unmatched junction bases numbered 11, after V lost 2 bases and J lost 2 bases. The CDR3 extends over 19 amino acids. Germline CDR1 and CDR2: MNHNS and SASEGT. The CDR3 region has the DNA TGTGCCAGCAGTGAAACCAGGACTAGCGGGGAACTACCCACAGATACGCAGTATTTT. The encoded protein is CASSETRTSGELPTDTQYF.

V is TRBV19 and J is TRBJ2-3, with 11 bases lining up with TRBD2. The CDR3 totals 14 residues. Germline trimming cut 5 bases from V and 6 bases from J; bases unmatched to any gene: 4. Germline CDR1 is LNHDA and CDR2 is SQIVND (reference sequence). The CDR3 reads CASSLAGGHDTQYF. The DNA for the CDR3 is TGTGCCAGTAGTTTAGCGGGGGGGCATGATACGCAGTATTTT.